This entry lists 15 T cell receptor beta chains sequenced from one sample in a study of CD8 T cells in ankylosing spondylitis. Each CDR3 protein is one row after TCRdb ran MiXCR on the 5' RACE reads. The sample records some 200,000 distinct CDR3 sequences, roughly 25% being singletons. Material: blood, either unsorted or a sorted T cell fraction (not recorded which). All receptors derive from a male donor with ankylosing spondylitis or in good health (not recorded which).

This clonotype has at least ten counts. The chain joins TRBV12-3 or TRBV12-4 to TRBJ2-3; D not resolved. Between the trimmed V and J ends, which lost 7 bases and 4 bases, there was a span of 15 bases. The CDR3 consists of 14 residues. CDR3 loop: CASTLSLVADTQYF. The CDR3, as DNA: TGTGCCAGCACCCTCTCCCTGGTCGCAGATACGCAGTATTTT.

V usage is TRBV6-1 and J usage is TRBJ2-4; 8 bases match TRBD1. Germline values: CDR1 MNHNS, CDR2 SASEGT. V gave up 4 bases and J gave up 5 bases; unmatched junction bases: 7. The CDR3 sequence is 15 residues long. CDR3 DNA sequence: TGTGCCAGCAGTGGGACCGGGACAGGACAAAACATTCAGTACTTC. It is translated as CASSGTGTGQNIQYF.

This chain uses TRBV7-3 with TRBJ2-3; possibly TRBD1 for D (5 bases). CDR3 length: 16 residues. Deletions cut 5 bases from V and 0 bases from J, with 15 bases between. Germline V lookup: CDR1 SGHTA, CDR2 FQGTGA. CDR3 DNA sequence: TGTGCCAGCAGCCTTTATTGGACATCTAGCACAGATACGCAGTATTTT. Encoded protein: CASSLYWTSSTDTQYF. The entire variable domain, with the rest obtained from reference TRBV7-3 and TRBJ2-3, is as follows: GAGVSQTPSNKVTEKGKYVELRCDPISGHTALYWYRQSLGQGPEFLIYFQGTGAADDSGLPNDRFFAVRPEGSVSTLKIQRTERGDSAVYLCASSLYWTSSTDTQYFGPGTRLTVL.

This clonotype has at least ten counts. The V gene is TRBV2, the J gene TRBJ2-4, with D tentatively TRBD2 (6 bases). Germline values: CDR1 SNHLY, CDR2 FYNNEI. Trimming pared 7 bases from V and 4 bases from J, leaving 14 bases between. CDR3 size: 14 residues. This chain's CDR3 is CASMDRDSKNIQYF. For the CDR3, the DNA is TGTGCCAGCATGGACCGGGACTCGAAAAACATTCAGTACTTC. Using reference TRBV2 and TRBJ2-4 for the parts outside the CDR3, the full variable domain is EPEVTQTPSHQVTQMGQEVILRCVPISNHLYFYWYRQILGQKVEFLVSFYNNEISEKSEIFDDQFSVERPDGSNFTLKIRSTKLEDSAMYFCASMDRDSKNIQYFGAGTRLSVL.

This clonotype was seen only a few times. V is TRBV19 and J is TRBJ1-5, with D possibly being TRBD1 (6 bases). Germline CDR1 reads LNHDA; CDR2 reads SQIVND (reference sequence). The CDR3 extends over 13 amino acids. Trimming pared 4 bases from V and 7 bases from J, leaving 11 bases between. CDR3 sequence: CASSTTGLQPQHF. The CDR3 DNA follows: TGTGCCAGTAGTACGACAGGTCTACAGCCCCAGCATTTT.

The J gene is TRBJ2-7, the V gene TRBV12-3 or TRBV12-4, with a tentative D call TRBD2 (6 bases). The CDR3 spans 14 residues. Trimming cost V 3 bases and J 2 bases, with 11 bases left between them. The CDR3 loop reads CASSFWGGTYEQYF. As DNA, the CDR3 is TGTGCCAGCAGTTTCTGGGGCGGGACCTACGAGCAGTACTTC.

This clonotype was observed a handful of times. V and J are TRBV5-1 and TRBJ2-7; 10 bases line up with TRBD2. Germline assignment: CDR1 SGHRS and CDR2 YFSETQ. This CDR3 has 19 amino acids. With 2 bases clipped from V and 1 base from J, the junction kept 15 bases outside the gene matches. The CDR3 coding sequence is TGCGCCAGCAGCTTTGAATTTGTAGCGGGAGGAATCGGATCCTACGAGCAGTACTTC. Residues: CASSFEFVAGGIGSYEQYF.

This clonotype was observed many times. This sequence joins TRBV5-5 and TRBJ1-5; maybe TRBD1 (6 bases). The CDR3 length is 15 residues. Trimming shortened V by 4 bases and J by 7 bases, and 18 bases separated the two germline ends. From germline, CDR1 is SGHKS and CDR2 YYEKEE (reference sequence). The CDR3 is CASSGDSGARQPQHF. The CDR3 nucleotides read TGTGCCAGCAGCGGTGATTCAGGGGCTCGACAGCCCCAGCATTTT.

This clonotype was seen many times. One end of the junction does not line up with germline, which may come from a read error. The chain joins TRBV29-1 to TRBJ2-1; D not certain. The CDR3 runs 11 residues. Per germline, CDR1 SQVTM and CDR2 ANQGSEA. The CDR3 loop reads CSVEREPASIF. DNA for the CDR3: TGCAGCGTTGAAAGGGAACCCGCTTCTATCTTC.

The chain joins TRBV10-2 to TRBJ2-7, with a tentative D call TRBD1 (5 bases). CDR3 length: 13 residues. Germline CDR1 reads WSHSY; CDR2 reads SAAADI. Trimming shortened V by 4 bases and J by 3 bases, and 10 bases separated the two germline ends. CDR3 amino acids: CASSVGRDYEQYF. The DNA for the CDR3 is TGCGCCAGCAGTGTCGGCAGGGACTACGAGCAGTACTTC.

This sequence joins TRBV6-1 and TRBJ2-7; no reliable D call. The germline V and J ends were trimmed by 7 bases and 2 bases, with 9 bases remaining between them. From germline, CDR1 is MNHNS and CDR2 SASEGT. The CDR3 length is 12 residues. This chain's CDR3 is CASMAGPYEQYF. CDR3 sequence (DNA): TGTGCCAGCATGGCAGGCCCCTACGAGCAGTACTTC.

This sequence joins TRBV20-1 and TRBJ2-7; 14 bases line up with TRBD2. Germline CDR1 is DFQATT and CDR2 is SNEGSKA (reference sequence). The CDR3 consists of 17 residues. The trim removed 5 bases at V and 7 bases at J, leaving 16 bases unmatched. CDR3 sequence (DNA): TGCAGTGCTGAAGGACTAGCGGGAGGCCCAACTGCGAGAGAGCAGTACTTC. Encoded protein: CSAEGLAGGPTAREQYF.

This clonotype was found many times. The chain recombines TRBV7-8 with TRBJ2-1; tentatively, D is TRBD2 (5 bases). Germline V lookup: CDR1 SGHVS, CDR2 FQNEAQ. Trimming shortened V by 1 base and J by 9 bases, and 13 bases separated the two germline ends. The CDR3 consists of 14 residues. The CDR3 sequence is CASSLVRLAREQFF. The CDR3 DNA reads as TGTGCCAGCAGCTTAGTTCGTCTAGCACGTGAGCAGTTCTTC. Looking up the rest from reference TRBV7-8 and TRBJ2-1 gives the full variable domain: GAGVSQSPRYKVAKRGQDVALRCDPISGHVSLFWYQQALGQGPEFLTYFQNEAQLDKSGLPSDRFFAERPEGSVSTLKIQRTQQEDSAVYLCASSLVRLAREQFFGPGTRLTVL.

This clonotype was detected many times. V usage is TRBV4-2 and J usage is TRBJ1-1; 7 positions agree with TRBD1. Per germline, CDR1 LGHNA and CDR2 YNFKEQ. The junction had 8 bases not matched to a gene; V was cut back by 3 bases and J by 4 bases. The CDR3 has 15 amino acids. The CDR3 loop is CASSHGLQGFTEAFF. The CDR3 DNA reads TGTGCCAGCAGCCACGGTTTACAGGGGTTCACTGAAGCTTTCTTT.

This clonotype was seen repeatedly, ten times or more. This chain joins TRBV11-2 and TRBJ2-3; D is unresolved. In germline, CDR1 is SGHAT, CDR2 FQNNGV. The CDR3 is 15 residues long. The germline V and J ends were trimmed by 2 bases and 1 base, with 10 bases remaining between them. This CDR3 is CASSLQVSGTDTQYF. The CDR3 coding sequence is TGTGCCAGCAGCTTACAAGTAAGCGGCACAGATACGCAGTATTTT.